This T cell receptor beta chain was identified during a study of technical replicates of blood from a few donors. Repertoires were generated with immunoSEQ multiplex PCR, while TCRdb's copy carries only in-frame clones and drops some. This table holds about 83,000 clones, 90% to 98% found once. The CDR3 is made up of 13 amino acids. CDR1 is SQVTM and CDR2 is ANQGSEA in the germline V gene. Trimming cost V 2 bases and J 2 bases, with 10 bases left between them. The chain carries TRBV29-1 and TRBJ2-7, with D tentatively TRBD2 (5 bases). This TCR derives from a human donor in good health. Specimen: T cells isolated from PBMCs. CDR3 sequence (DNA): TGCAGCGTTGAACGGGAAACAACCTACGAGCAGTACTTC. Translating it yields CSVERETTYEQYF.